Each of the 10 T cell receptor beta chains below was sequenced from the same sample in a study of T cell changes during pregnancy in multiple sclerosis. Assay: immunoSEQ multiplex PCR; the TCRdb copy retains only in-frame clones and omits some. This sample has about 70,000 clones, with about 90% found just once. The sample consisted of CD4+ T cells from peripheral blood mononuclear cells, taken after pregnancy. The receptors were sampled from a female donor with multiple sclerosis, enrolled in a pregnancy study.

The CDR3 DNA reads as TGTGCCAGCAGTTTTACTAGTTTAGCGGGAGTTCTAGATACGCAGTATTTT. It encodes CASSFTSLAGVLDTQYF. This chain uses TRBV2 with TRBJ2-3; 9 nucleotides agree with TRBD2. V was clipped by 5 bases and J by 5 bases; unmatched bases: 14. Germline values: CDR1 SNHLY, CDR2 FYNNEI. The CDR3 loop spans 17 amino acids.

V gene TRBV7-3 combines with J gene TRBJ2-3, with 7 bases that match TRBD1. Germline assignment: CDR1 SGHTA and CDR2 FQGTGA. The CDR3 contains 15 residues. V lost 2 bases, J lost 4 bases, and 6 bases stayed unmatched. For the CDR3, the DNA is TGTGCCAGCAGCTTAGAGGACAGGTCGTCAGATACGCAGTATTTT. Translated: CASSLEDRSSDTQYF.

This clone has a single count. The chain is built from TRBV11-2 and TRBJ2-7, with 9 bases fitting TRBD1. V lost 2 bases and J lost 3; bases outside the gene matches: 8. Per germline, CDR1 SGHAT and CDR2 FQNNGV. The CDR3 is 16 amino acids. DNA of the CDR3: TGTGCCAGCAGCTTAAGAGGGACAGGGATTTTCTACGAGCAGTACTTC. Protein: CASSLRGTGIFYEQYF.

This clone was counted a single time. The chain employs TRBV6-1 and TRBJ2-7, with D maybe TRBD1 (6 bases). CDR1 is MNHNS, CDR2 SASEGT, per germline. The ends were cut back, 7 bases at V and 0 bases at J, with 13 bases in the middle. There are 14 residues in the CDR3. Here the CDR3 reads CASTLDRISYEQYF. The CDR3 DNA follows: TGTGCCAGCACCTTAGACAGGATCTCCTACGAGCAGTACTTC.

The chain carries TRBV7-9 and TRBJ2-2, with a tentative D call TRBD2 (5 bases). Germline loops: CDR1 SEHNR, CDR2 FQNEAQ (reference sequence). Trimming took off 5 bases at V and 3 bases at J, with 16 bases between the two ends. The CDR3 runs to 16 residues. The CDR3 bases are TGTGCCAGCAGCCGCCCCGGGGTTGGATACACCGGGGAGCTGTTTTTT. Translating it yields CASSRPGVGYTGELFF.

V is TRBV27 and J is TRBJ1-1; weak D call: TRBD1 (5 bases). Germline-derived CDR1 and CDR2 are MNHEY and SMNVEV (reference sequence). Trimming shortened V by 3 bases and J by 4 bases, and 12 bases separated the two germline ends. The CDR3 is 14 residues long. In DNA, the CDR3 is TGTGCCAGCAGTTTCCGACAGTTCGGCACTGAAGCTTTCTTT. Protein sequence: CASSFRQFGTEAFF.

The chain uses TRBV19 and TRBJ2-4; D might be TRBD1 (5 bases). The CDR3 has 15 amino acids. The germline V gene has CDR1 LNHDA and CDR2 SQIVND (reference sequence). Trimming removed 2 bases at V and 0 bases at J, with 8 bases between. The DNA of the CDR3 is TGTGCCAGTAGTATAACAGGATTAGCCAAAAACATTCAGTACTTC. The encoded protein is CASSITGLAKNIQYF.

The DNA of the CDR3 is TGCGCCAGCAGCTTGGAGGGACAGGCGAATGAAAAACTGTTTTTT. Protein: CASSLEGQANEKLFF. This chain connects TRBV5-1 to TRBJ1-4; TRBD1 matches at 8 bases. Germline loops: CDR1 SGHRS, CDR2 YFSETQ. Germline trimming cut 0 bases from V and 5 bases from J; bases unmatched to any gene: 3. The CDR3 sequence is 15 residues long.

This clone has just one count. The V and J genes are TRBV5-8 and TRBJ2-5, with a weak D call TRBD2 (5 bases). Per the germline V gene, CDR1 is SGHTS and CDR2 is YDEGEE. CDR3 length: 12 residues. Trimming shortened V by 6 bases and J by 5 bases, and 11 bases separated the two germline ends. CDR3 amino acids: CASIRGLETQYF. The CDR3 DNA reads TGTGCCAGCATCCGGGGTTTGGAGACCCAGTACTTC.

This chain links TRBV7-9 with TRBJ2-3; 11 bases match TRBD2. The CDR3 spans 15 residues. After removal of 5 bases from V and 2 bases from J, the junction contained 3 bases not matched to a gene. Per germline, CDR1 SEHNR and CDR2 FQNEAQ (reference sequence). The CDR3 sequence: CASSLLAGATDTQYF. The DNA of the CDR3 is TGTGCCAGCAGCCTACTAGCGGGGGCCACAGATACGCAGTATTTT. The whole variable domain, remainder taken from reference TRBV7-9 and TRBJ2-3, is DTGVSQNPRHKITKRGQNVTFRCDPISEHNRLYWYRQTLGQGPEFLTYFQNEAQLEKSRLLSDRFSAERPKGSFSTLEIQRTEQGDSAMYLCASSLLAGATDTQYFGPGTRLTVL.